Sequencing of this T cell receptor beta chain was carried out in a study of T cell responses to AZD1222 COVID-19 vaccine. Study-wide background: Second-dose intervals near 4 or 12 weeks were combined. General study findings and limits: Donors in the cohort were predominantly white British and more often female, and clonal diversity was possibly underestimated. Sampling captured repertoires only after the peak T cell response.

This CDR3 spans 19 amino acids. Germline CDR1 reads KGHSH; CDR2 reads LQKENI. The J segment lost 0 bases and the V segment lost 5 bases, leaving 10 bases of the junction unmatched. Generated by immunoSEQ multiplex PCR, the TCRdb table keeps only in-frame clones and is missing some. The profile shows about 100,000 clones, about 86% of them singletons. A note on this clone: Its target is unknown.

The clonotype was recovered from an adult in good health. The chain joins TRBV18 to TRBJ2-1, with 13 nucleotides matching TRBD2. The sample here was peripheral blood, taken on day 0 of AZD1222 vaccination. CDR3 residues: CASSGGTSGNFLSYNEQFF. The DNA for the CDR3 is TGTGCCAGCTCAGGGGGGACTAGCGGGAATTTCCTCTCCTACAATGAGCAGTTCTTC.